This TCR beta chain originates from a study of shared clonotypes between healthy human individuals. Notes on the study in general: Rarefaction exposed incomplete sorted-subset sequencing despite large depth. Some clonotypes were shared by all four sorted-subset donors, while others were not shared. The non-shared ones had lower generation probabilities than the shared ones.

The material for each subset, its genomic DNA, was split evenly across several immunoSEQ plates. Authors' methods: Sequence data from immunoSEQ were junction-only and lacked quality scores; consequently, filtering differed. The method was immunoSEQ multiplex PCR; TCRdb's version includes in-frame clones alone and lacks a portion of them. Clone size and V and J calls were adopted from that table, with D and trimming inferred from the DNA. Of some 700,000 clones in the sample, around 90% were seen once. Remarks on this clone: Its antigen remains unknown.

Sequenced sample: memory CD8+ T cells from PBMCs. Subset of the sample: CD45RO+ cells pooled with CCR7-negative TemRA cells. This clonotype was obtained from a man aged 18 to 30 in good health. Some clones in this sample may be carry-over from other donors' samples.

The CDR3 protein is CASSSTGSFQPQHF. The CDR3 DNA reads TGTGCCAGCAGCTCTACAGGGAGTTTCCAGCCCCAGCATTTT. V is TRBV7-8 and J is TRBJ1-5; TRBD1 is a possible D gene (6 bases). V was cut by 4 bases and J by 7 bases, with 14 bases left in between. This CDR3 spans 14 amino acids. CDR1 is SGHVS and CDR2 is FQNEAQ in the germline V gene.